Following are 8 T cell receptor beta chains from one sample sequenced in a study of blood T cell repertoires in COVID-19. The data were produced by immunoSEQ multiplex PCR, yet TCRdb's version contains in-frame clones alone and is incomplete. This sample has around 41,000 clones, with approximately 83% found just once. Material for sequencing was peripheral blood. Every receptor here comes from a woman older than 75 with acute or convalescent COVID-19.

The chain couples TRBV6-5 to TRBJ1-1, with unresolved D. Germline V gene data show CDR1 as MNHEY and CDR2 as SVGAGI. The CDR3 is made up of 14 amino acids. The V and J ends lost 8 bases and 1 base respectively, with 14 bases between them. CDR3 in amino acids: CASRQEESNTEAFF. CDR3 in DNA: TGTGCCAGCCGGCAGGAGGAGTCGAACACTGAAGCTTTCTTT.

The gene calls are TRBV7-2 and TRBJ2-5; TRBD2 might be the D (6 bases). Looked up from germline, CDR1 is SGHTA and CDR2 is FQGNSA. V lost 1 base and J lost 7, with 16 bases in between. The CDR3 is 15 amino acids. The CDR3 loop is CASSLGRGSVGTQYF. The CDR3, as DNA: TGTGCCAGCAGCTTAGGGCGGGGTAGTGTTGGGACCCAGTACTTC.

This chain connects TRBV4-1 to TRBJ1-5; no clear D gene. The CDR3 runs 13 residues. CDR1 is MGHRA and CDR2 is YSYEKL in the germline V gene. Trimming stripped 0 bases from V and 5 bases from J, with 5 bases between. This CDR3 reads CASSQDSYQPQHF. As DNA, the CDR3 is TGCGCCAGCAGCCAAGACAGTTATCAGCCCCAGCATTTT.

The gene calls are TRBV7-2 and TRBJ1-3; D gene ambiguous. CDR3 length: 14 amino acids. V lost 1 base and J 0 bases, leaving 4 bases between the germline ends. Germline V CDR1 and CDR2: SGHTA, FQGNSA. CDR3 bases: TGTGCCAGCAGCTTAGACGGCTCTGGAAACACCATATATTTT. Translation: CASSLDGSGNTIYF.

The table lists this clone with a count of one. This chain uses TRBV7-2 with TRBJ2-5, with 8 bases fitting TRBD1. CDR1 and CDR2 (germline): SGHTA, FQGNSA. The CDR3 consists of 15 residues. V was pared by 4 bases and J by 5 bases, with 9 bases of the junction left unmatched. The DNA for the CDR3 is TGTGCCAGCAGCTCCTTAGGACAGGGTCACGAGACCCAGTACTTC. Translation: CASSSLGQGHETQYF.

The chain couples TRBV4-2 to TRBJ2-6; a weak D match, TRBD1 (5 bases). The CDR3 extends over 15 amino acids. Trimming cost V 4 bases and J 1 base, with 8 bases left between them. The germline V gene has CDR1 LGHNA and CDR2 YNFKEQ. In nucleotides, the CDR3 is TGTGCCAGCAGCCCGACAGCGTCTGGGGCCAACGTCCTGACTTTC. It codes for CASSPTASGANVLTF.

The genes are TRBV7-9 and TRBJ2-5, with 14 bases that match TRBD2. The CDR3 is 16 residues long. V shed 5 bases and J 2 bases; nucleotides not matched to a gene: 4. The germline gives CDR1 SEHNR, CDR2 FQNEAQ (reference sequence). The CDR3 sequence: CASSAWTSGGQETQYF. CDR3 nucleotides: TGTGCCAGCAGCGCCTGGACTAGCGGGGGGCAAGAGACCCAGTACTTC.

This rearrangement joins TRBV29-1 to TRBJ1-1; D unresolved. The V gene lost 5 bases and the J gene lost 2 bases, with 9 bases spanning the gap. CDR3 size: 12 residues. CDR1 and CDR2 from the germline V gene are SQVTM and ANQGSEA. The CDR3 DNA follows: TGCAGCGTTATTTACAGTAACACTGAAGCTTTCTTT. Protein: CSVIYSNTEAFF.